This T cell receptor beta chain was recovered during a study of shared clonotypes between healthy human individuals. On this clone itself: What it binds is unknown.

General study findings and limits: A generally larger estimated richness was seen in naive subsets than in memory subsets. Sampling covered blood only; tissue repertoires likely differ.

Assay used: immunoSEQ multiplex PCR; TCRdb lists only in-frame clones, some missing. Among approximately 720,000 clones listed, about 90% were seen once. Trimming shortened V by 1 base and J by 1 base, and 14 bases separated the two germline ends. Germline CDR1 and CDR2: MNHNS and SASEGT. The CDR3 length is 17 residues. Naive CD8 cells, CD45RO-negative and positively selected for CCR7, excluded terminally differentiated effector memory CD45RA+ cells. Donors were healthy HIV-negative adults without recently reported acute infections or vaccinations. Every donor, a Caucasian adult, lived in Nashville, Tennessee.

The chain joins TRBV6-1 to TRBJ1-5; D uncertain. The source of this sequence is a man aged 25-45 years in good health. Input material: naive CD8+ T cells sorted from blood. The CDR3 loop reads CASSEGAGPWSNQPQHF. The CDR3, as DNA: TGTGCCAGCAGTGAAGGGGCAGGTCCGTGGAGCAATCAGCCCCAGCATTTT.